These 2 T cell receptor beta chains originate from one sample sequenced in a study of shared clonotypes between healthy human individuals. Sequencing used immunoSEQ multiplex PCR; TCRdb keeps in-frame clones, though not all of them. The sample records around 1 million clones, around 80% being singletons. The sequencing input was memory CD4+ T cells sorted from blood. Subset defined: CD45RA-negative fraction. These receptors were taken from a young man in good health.

The chain uses TRBV7-2 and TRBJ2-7, with TRBD2 matching over 10 bases. V lost 4 bases to trimming and J lost 4 bases; unmatched junction nucleotides: 4. The CDR3 runs 14 residues. Germline-derived CDR1 and CDR2 are SGHTA and FQGNSA. This chain's CDR3 is CASSSASGGYEQYF. Written as DNA, the CDR3 is TGTGCCAGCAGCTCCGCTAGCGGGGGATACGAGCAGTACTTC.

The chain has TRBV11-2 and TRBJ1-1, with D possibly being TRBD1 (5 bases). This CDR3 has 17 amino acids. Trimming removed 1 base from V and 0 bases from J, with 15 bases in between. CDR1 and CDR2 from the germline V gene are SGHAT and FQNNGV. CDR3 sequence reads: CASSLVFGGGVNTEAFF. DNA for the CDR3: TGTGCCAGCAGCTTAGTTTTTGGGGGTGGGGTGAACACTGAAGCTTTCTTT.